This is a list of T cell receptor beta chains from one sample in a study of shared clonotypes between healthy human individuals. Sequencing used immunoSEQ multiplex PCR; TCRdb keeps in-frame clones, though not all of them. The sample lists about 2 million clones; around 96% were seen once. The specimen was naive CD8+ T cells sorted from blood. These receptors were obtained from a man aged 18 to 30 in good health. The CDR3 runs from the conserved cysteine through the conserved F or W. Each record gives: clone size, J gene, D gene, V gene, CDR3 protein, CDR3 DNA. A D gene is named only where the DNA matches it firmly. Size tells how often a clone was seen (once, few, many) or the class of an expanded clone, and some rows leave it out.

size: .; J: TRBJ2-2; D: TRBD2; V: TRBV6-5; CDR3: CASSWIAGLTGELFF; DNA: TGTGCCAGCAGTTGGATAGCGGGACTCACCGGGGAGCTGTTTTTT
size: .; J: TRBJ2-1; D: .; V: TRBV6-1; CDR3: CASSEAGVGNEQFF; DNA: TGTGCCAGCAGTGAAGCGGGGGTGGGCAATGAGCAGTTCTTC
size: .; J: TRBJ1-2; D: TRBD1; V: TRBV27; CDR3: CASSDREGYGYTF; DNA: TGTGCCAGCAGTGACAGGGAGGGCTATGGCTACACCTTC
size: .; J: TRBJ1-6; D: .; V: TRBV27; CDR3: CASSTNAGAPYNSPLHF; DNA: TGTGCCAGCAGTACAAACGCAGGGGCTCCCTATAATTCACCCCTCCACTTT
size: .; J: TRBJ2-7; D: .; V: TRBV9; CDR3: CASSVAAEPYEQYF; DNA: TGTGCCAGCAGCGTAGCGGCAGAACCCTACGAGCAGTACTTC
size: .; J: TRBJ1-2; D: .; V: TRBV6-5; CDR3: CASSPGGWDYTF; DNA: TGTGCCAGCAGTCCGGGAGGATGGGACTACACCTTC
size: .; J: TRBJ2-7; D: TRBD2; V: TRBV7-2; CDR3: CASSLAAGRDEQYF; DNA: TGTGCCAGCAGCTTAGCGGCAGGGAGGGACGAGCAGTACTTC
size: .; J: TRBJ1-2; D: TRBD1; V: TRBV4-1; CDR3: CASSPEPGQYYGYTF; DNA: TGCGCCAGCAGCCCGGAGCCGGGACAGTACTATGGCTACACCTTC
size: .; J: TRBJ1-4; D: TRBD1; V: TRBV9; CDR3: CASSVDGRGNEKLFF; DNA: TGTGCCAGCAGCGTAGACGGCAGGGGGAATGAAAAACTGTTTTTT
size: .; J: TRBJ2-7; D: .; V: TRBV7-8; CDR3: CASSLGSPGPYEQYF; DNA: TGTGCCAGCAGCTTAGGGAGTCCCGGACCCTACGAGCAGTACTTC
size: .; J: TRBJ2-3; D: .; V: TRBV2; CDR3: CASSEMFGGAQYF; DNA: TGTGCCAGCAGTGAAATGTTCGGAGGCGCGCAGTATTTT
size: .; J: TRBJ1-4; D: .; V: TRBV9; CDR3: CASSVSGGPREKLFF; DNA: TGTGCCAGCAGCGTAAGCGGGGGGCCGAGAGAAAAACTGTTTTTT
size: .; J: TRBJ2-5; D: .; V: TRBV9; CDR3: CASSVGSGLETQYF; DNA: TGTGCCAGCAGCGTAGGGAGCGGGTTAGAGACCCAGTACTTC
size: .; J: TRBJ1-2; D: TRBD1; V: TRBV27; CDR3: CASSSLIRGQVPEGYTF; DNA: TGTGCCAGCAGTTCGCTTATTCGTGGACAGGTCCCGGAGGGCTACACCTTC
size: .; J: TRBJ2-7; D: .; V: TRBV6-6; CDR3: CASSYTRSVGSYEQYF; DNA: TGTGCCAGCAGTTACACCAGGTCCGTTGGGTCCTACGAGCAGTACTTC
size: .; J: TRBJ2-2; D: .; V: TRBV6-6; CDR3: CASSLRINTGELFF; DNA: TGTGCCAGCAGTCTCAGAATCAACACCGGGGAGCTGTTTTTT
size: few; J: TRBJ2-3; D: .; V: TRBV5-4; CDR3: CASSTSTDTQYF; DNA: TGTGCCAGCAGCACTAGCACAGATACGCAGTATTTT
size: .; J: TRBJ2-1; D: .; V: TRBV4-2; CDR3: CASSQDRGDPYNEQFF; DNA: TGTGCCAGCAGCCAAGATAGGGGGGACCCCTACAATGAGCAGTTCTTC
size: once; J: TRBJ1-5; D: .; V: TRBV6-1; CDR3: CASSEWGRGGQPQHF; DNA: TGTGCCAGCAGTGAATGGGGCAGGGGAGGTCAGCCCCAGCATTTT
size: .; J: TRBJ2-7; D: TRBD2; V: TRBV5-4; CDR3: CASSGVAGGPSYEQYF; DNA: TGTGCCAGCAGCGGGGTAGCGGGAGGGCCCTCGTACGAGCAGTACTTC
size: .; J: TRBJ2-1; D: TRBD2; V: TRBV27; CDR3: CASSPGTSGGDEQFF; DNA: TGTGCCAGCAGTCCAGGGACTAGCGGGGGCGATGAGCAGTTCTTC
size: .; J: TRBJ2-7; D: .; V: TRBV4-1; CDR3: CASSQEGSRGLLEQYF; DNA: TGCGCCAGCAGCCAAGAAGGATCCAGGGGATTGCTCGAGCAGTACTTC
size: .; J: TRBJ2-7; D: TRBD1; V: TRBV27; CDR3: CASSRGLNEQYF; DNA: TGTGCCAGCAGCAGGGGGCTAAACGAGCAGTACTTC
size: .; J: TRBJ2-1; D: TRBD2; V: TRBV4-1; CDR3: CASSQDLAAGGYNEQFF; DNA: TGCGCCAGCAGCCAAGATCTGGCAGCGGGGGGGTACAATGAGCAGTTCTTC
size: .; J: TRBJ2-7; D: .; V: TRBV7-8; CDR3: CASSYRVKYEQYF; DNA: TGTGCCAGCAGCTACAGGGTTAAGTACGAGCAGTACTTC
size: few; J: TRBJ2-5; D: .; V: TRBV7-9; CDR3: CASSLTAIQETQYF; DNA: TGTGCCAGCAGCTTGACAGCGATCCAAGAGACCCAGTACTTC
size: once; J: TRBJ1-1; D: TRBD1; V: TRBV7-9; CDR3: CASSSQGADTEAFF; DNA: TGTGCCAGCAGCTCACAGGGGGCAGACACTGAAGCTTTCTTT
size: .; J: TRBJ2-5; D: TRBD2; V: TRBV5-1; CDR3: CASSLSLAGRSEAQYF; DNA: TGCGCCAGCAGCTTATCACTAGCGGGAAGGTCGGAGGCCCAGTACTTC
size: .; J: TRBJ2-3; D: TRBD2; V: TRBV6-1; CDR3: CASSERTSGRTDTQYF; DNA: TGTGCCAGCAGTGAAAGAACTAGCGGGCGCACAGATACGCAGTATTTT
size: .; J: TRBJ2-7; D: .; V: TRBV2; CDR3: CASRGRASYEQYF; DNA: TGTGCCAGCAGAGGCAGGGCTTCCTACGAGCAGTACTTC
size: .; J: TRBJ2-7; D: .; V: TRBV15; CDR3: CATSRDPEMTSSYEQYF; DNA: TGTGCCACCAGCAGAGATCCCGAGATGACTAGTTCCTACGAGCAGTACTTC
size: .; J: TRBJ2-1; D: .; V: TRBV11-1; CDR3: CASSLADEQFF; DNA: TGTGCCAGCAGCTTAGCGGATGAGCAGTTCTTC
size: .; J: TRBJ2-3; D: .; V: TRBV7-2; CDR3: CASSLGVGPDTQYF; DNA: TGTGCCAGCAGCTTAGGGGTGGGCCCAGATACGCAGTATTTT
size: .; J: TRBJ1-3; D: .; V: TRBV9; CDR3: CASSVVGSGNTIYF; DNA: TGTGCCAGCAGCGTAGTGGGCTCTGGAAACACCATATATTTT
size: .; J: TRBJ1-2; D: TRBD1; V: TRBV7-9; CDR3: CASSRTGVHYGYTF; DNA: TGTGCCAGCAGCCGGACAGGCGTCCACTATGGCTACACCTTC
size: .; J: TRBJ1-2; D: TRBD1; V: TRBV7-9; CDR3: CASSSGTVEWIGYTF; DNA: TGTGCCAGCAGCTCTGGGACAGTTGAATGGATTGGCTACACCTTC
size: .; J: TRBJ2-1; D: TRBD2; V: TRBV9; CDR3: CASSVGGLANHEQFF; DNA: TGTGCCAGCAGCGTGGGGGGACTAGCGAACCATGAGCAGTTCTTC
size: .; J: TRBJ2-3; D: .; V: TRBV4-1; CDR3: CASSQGTEGVWTDTQYF; DNA: TGCGCCAGCAGCCAAGGCACAGAGGGGGTTTGGACAGATACGCAGTATTTT
size: .; J: TRBJ2-7; D: .; V: TRBV5-1; CDR3: CASSFSPSYEQYF; DNA: TGCGCCAGCAGCTTCAGTCCCTCCTACGAGCAGTACTTC
size: .; J: TRBJ2-3; D: TRBD2; V: TRBV5-6; CDR3: CASSLPSGVTDTQYF; DNA: TGTGCCAGCAGCTTGCCTAGCGGGGTCACAGATACGCAGTATTTT
size: .; J: TRBJ1-1; D: .; V: TRBV15; CDR3: CATSRDPGWGLNTEAFF; DNA: TGTGCCACCAGCAGAGACCCCGGGTGGGGTTTGAACACTGAAGCTTTCTTT